The 27 T cell receptor beta chains below come from one sample, sequenced in a study of T cell repertoires in cytomegalovirus infection. No cognate antigen is known for these TCRs. TCRdb analysed the reads with MiXCR anew, one entry per CDR3 protein. The sample has around 770,000 distinct CDR3 sequences, almost 30% seen once. Sequenced here: cultured CD8+ T cells from PBMCs, sampled from culture after CMV antigen stimulation. The receptors originated from a human donor in good health (CMV status not recorded). Some clones in this sample may be carry-over from other donors' samples.

This clonotype was observed many times. The V gene is TRBV7-6, the J gene TRBJ1-2; D unclear. The CDR3 consists of 16 residues. Germline-derived CDR1 and CDR2 are SGHVS and FNYEAQ. Trimming took off 4 bases at V and 0 bases at J, with 15 bases between the two ends. The CDR3 here is CASSSSPGPANYGYTF. The CDR3 DNA is TGTGCCAGCAGCTCGTCCCCCGGTCCAGCTAACTATGGCTACACCTTC.

The V gene is TRBV4-2, the J gene TRBJ2-1; TRBD2 matches at 13 bases. This CDR3 is built from 17 residues. The V segment lost 5 bases and the J segment 4 bases; nucleotides outside the gene matches: 8. Germline V gene data show CDR1 as LGHNA and CDR2 as YNFKEQ. CDR3 sequence: CASSERLAGGLYNEQFF. The DNA of the CDR3 is TGTGCCAGCAGCGAAAGACTAGCGGGGGGTTTATACAATGAGCAGTTCTTC.

The rearrangement links TRBV7-8 to TRBJ1-3; D ambiguous. CDR3 length: 17 residues. With 5 bases removed from V and 2 bases from J, the gap between germline ends came to 19 bases. Per germline, CDR1 SGHVS and CDR2 FQNEAQ. The CDR3 sequence is CASSAVGILHPGNTIYF. For the CDR3, the DNA is TGTGCCAGCAGCGCGGTGGGGATCCTACACCCTGGAAACACCATATATTTT.

V and J are TRBV2 and TRBJ2-7; no clear D. This CDR3 is built from 14 residues. V lost 6 bases, J lost 6 bases, and 18 bases lay in between. The germline gives CDR1 SNHLY, CDR2 FYNNEI. CDR3 coding DNA: TGTGCCAGCAGAAGTTTGGGCAGGTCGTTCGAGCAGTACTTC. Amino acid sequence: CASRSLGRSFEQYF.

For this clonotype: Being one base from a much bigger clone, this may be a read error. The missing conserved phenylalanine or tryptophan at the end of this CDR3 makes a read error likely. The chain has TRBV7-4 and TRBJ2-1; 11 bases map to TRBD2. V shed 5 bases, J shed 1 base, and the junction held 10 bases outside the gene matches. The CDR3 is 18 residues long. The germline gives CDR1 SGHVT, CDR2 SQSDAQ. Here the CDR3 reads CASSRGASGGRSYNEQFY. The CDR3 DNA reads TGTGCCAGCAGCCGCGGCGCTAGCGGGGGGAGATCCTACAATGAGCAGTTCTAC.

The V and J genes are TRBV12-3 or TRBV12-4 and TRBJ2-1; no definite D call. The CDR3 contains 12 residues. The V gene lost 8 bases and the J gene lost 8 bases, with 13 bases spanning the gap. The CDR3: CASGDAGYEQFF. The CDR3 region has the DNA TGTGCCAGCGGCGATGCTGGCTATGAGCAGTTCTTC.

This clonotype has more than one count but fewer than ten. This chain's CDR3 is CASSSGLAGGTSSYEQYV. In nucleotides, the CDR3 is TGTGCCAGCAGTTCGGGACTAGCGGGGGGGACGAGCTCCTACGAGCAGTACGTC. The chain has TRBV28 and TRBJ2-7; 16 bases agree with TRBD2. The CDR3 has 18 residues. Per the germline V gene, CDR1 is MDHEN and CDR2 is SYDVKM. The junction had 6 bases not matched to a gene; V was cut back by 4 bases and J by 0 bases.

This clonotype was picked up a small number of times. The V call is TRBV19, the J call TRBJ1-1; no reliable D call. Per germline, CDR1 LNHDA and CDR2 SQIVND (reference sequence). The CDR3 is 16 residues long. Trimming took 2 bases from V and 0 from J, leaving 13 bases between them. For the CDR3, the DNA is TGTGCCAGTAGTATACGGGGTACGGGGATGAACACTGAAGCTTTCTTT. It is translated as CASSIRGTGMNTEAFF.

The rearrangement uses TRBV5-1 and TRBJ2-3; 16 positions agree with TRBD2. CDR1 and CDR2 from the germline V gene are SGHRS and YFSETQ. J lost 4 bases, V lost 4 bases, and 12 bases had no gene match. The CDR3 runs to 19 residues. CDR3 sequence (DNA): TGCGCCAGCAGCGCGGGACTAGCGGGGGGGCCGCGGGACCCAGATACGCAGTATTTT. Encoded protein: CASSAGLAGGPRDPDTQYF.

The chain employs TRBV19 and TRBJ2-1, with 11 bases identical to TRBD2. The CDR3 is 18 residues long. The germline CDR1 and CDR2 sequences are LNHDA and SQIVND (reference sequence). Germline trimming cut 0 bases from V and 4 bases from J; bases unmatched to any gene: 8. CDR3 sequence reads: CASSIDLSLAGVYNEQFF. CDR3 nucleotide sequence: TGTGCCAGTAGTATAGACCTTTCACTAGCGGGGGTATACAATGAGCAGTTCTTC.

This clonotype was counted a few times. CDR3 amino acids: CASISLAGGLKDNEQFF. CDR3 bases: TGTGCCAGCATCTCACTAGCGGGGGGGCTAAAGGACAATGAGCAGTTCTTC. The chain combines TRBV27 with TRBJ2-1; 13 bases align to TRBD2. Trimming removed 7 bases from V and 5 bases from J; junction bases left unmatched: 11. The CDR3 spans 17 residues. CDR1 is MNHEY and CDR2 is SMNVEV in the germline V gene (reference sequence).

In its sample, this clonotype was seen a few times. The genes are TRBV7-9 and TRBJ2-1; TRBD2 might be the D (6 bases). Germline V lookup: CDR1 SEHNR, CDR2 FQNEAQ (reference sequence). This CDR3 spans 12 amino acids. Trimming removed 6 bases at V and 6 bases at J, with 9 bases between. This chain's CDR3 is CASRVSGNEQFF. CDR3 nucleotides: TGTGCCAGCAGGGTTAGCGGCAATGAGCAGTTCTTC.

The sample holds a few counts of this clonotype. The chain links TRBV15 to TRBJ1-2; no clear D gene. Germline CDR1 and CDR2: LNHNV and YYDKDF (reference sequence). This CDR3 comprises 14 residues. Trimming took off 3 bases at V and 0 bases at J, with 8 bases between the two ends. The CDR3 region has the DNA TGTGCCACCAGCAGCCGAAATGCTAACTATGGCTACACCTTC. Protein: CATSSRNANYGYTF.

With respect to this clonotype: One end of the junction does not line up with germline, which may come from a read error. The chain uses TRBV4-1 and TRBJ2-1, with TRBD2 identical over 8 bases. The CDR3 extends over 16 amino acids. The germline CDR1 and CDR2 sequences are MGHRA and YSYEKL. As DNA, the CDR3 is TGCGCCAGCAGCCAAGATCAAGCGGGGGCATACATTGAGCAGTTCTTC. Its translation is CASSQDQAGAYIEQFF.

This clonotype was counted only a few times. The CDR3 spells CASSQDGRGGGDTQYF. For the CDR3, the DNA is TGTGCCAGCAGCCAAGACGGGCGGGGGGGCGGAGATACGCAGTATTTT. This chain uses TRBV4-2 with TRBJ2-3, with 9 bases fitting TRBD2. V trimming: 0 bases; J trimming: 5 bases; junction bases outside the gene matches: 6. The CDR3 runs 16 residues. Germline loops: CDR1 LGHNA, CDR2 YNFKEQ.

This clonotype was detected only a few times. The rearrangement joins TRBV7-3 to TRBJ2-1, with D perhaps matching TRBD1 (6 bases). The V end was cut by 7 bases, the J end by 9 bases, with 22 bases between. The CDR3 spans 15 residues. The germline V gene has CDR1 SGHTA and CDR2 FQGTGA. This CDR3 is CASTWGGGNEGEQFF. As DNA, the CDR3 is TGTGCCAGCACCTGGGGTGGGGGCAACGAAGGTGAGCAGTTCTTC.

The table lists this clonotype with a few counts. The V call is TRBV6-2 or TRBV6-3, the J call TRBJ2-7, with 7 nucleotides matching TRBD2. This CDR3 is built from 12 residues. V lost 7 bases to trimming and J lost 5 bases; unmatched junction nucleotides: 5. The germline V gene has CDR1 MNHEY and CDR2 SVGEGT. The CDR3 is CASTGEGDEQYF. CDR3 sequence (DNA): TGTGCCAGCACTGGGGAGGGTGACGAGCAGTACTTC.

The rearrangement uses TRBV7-6 and TRBJ1-3; tentative D call: TRBD1 (5 bases). This CDR3 is built from 15 residues. Trimming took 5 bases from V and 4 from J, leaving 15 bases between them. Germline V gene sequence: CDR1 SGHVS, CDR2 FNYEAQ. CDR3 residues: CASSQGGGFGNTIYF. The DNA of the CDR3 is TGTGCCAGCAGCCAGGGTGGCGGTTTCGGAAACACCATATATTTT.

This clonotype occurred many times. The V gene is TRBV7-6, the J gene TRBJ1-3, with 7 bases that match TRBD1. The CDR3 runs 16 residues. With 1 base clipped from V and 6 bases from J, the junction kept 9 bases outside the gene matches. The germline V gene has CDR1 SGHVS and CDR2 FNYEAQ. The CDR3 DNA is TGTGCCAGCAGCTTAGAATGGCAGGGGGTAAAAAACACCATATATTTT. Translated: CASSLEWQGVKNTIYF.

The table lists this clonotype with many counts. V and J are TRBV7-3 and TRBJ1-1; TRBD1 is a possible D gene (5 bases). V lost 9 bases, J lost 5 bases, and 16 bases lay in between. The CDR3 runs 13 residues. From germline, CDR1 is SGHTA and CDR2 FQGTGA. The CDR3 DNA is TGTGCCAGTAGCGGTCCGGGGCGAACTGAAGCTTTCTTT. It codes for CASSGPGRTEAFF.

The chain is built from TRBV6-1 and TRBJ2-7, with D perhaps being TRBD1 or TRBD2 (6 bases each). Germline values: CDR1 MNHNS, CDR2 SASEGT. The germline V and J ends were trimmed by 4 bases and 3 bases, with 16 bases remaining between them. The CDR3 sequence is 15 residues long. The CDR3 DNA reads as TGTGCCAGCAGTGCCCTTTTGGGGGGCTTCTACGAGCAGTACGTC. It codes for CASSALLGGFYEQYV.

The rearrangement links TRBV6-2 or TRBV6-3 to TRBJ2-7; 7 bases match TRBD1. The CDR3 has 15 amino acids. The V gene's germline CDR1 is MNHEY and CDR2 SVGEGT. The J segment lost 3 bases and the V segment lost 8 bases, leaving 13 bases of the junction unmatched. The CDR3 coding sequence is TGTGCCAGCGAACCCCGGGACAGCCACCTCTACGAGCAGTACGTC. Translation gives CASEPRDSHLYEQYV.

The chain couples TRBV6-5 to TRBJ1-5, with D perhaps TRBD1 (5 bases). Trimming pared 5 bases from V and 5 bases from J, leaving 19 bases between. This CDR3 contains 16 residues. CDR1 MNHEY and CDR2 SVGAGI come from the germline V gene. The CDR3 reads CASSQIQGVGDQPQHF. The CDR3 DNA is TGTGCCAGCAGTCAAATTCAGGGAGTAGGCGATCAGCCCCAGCATTTT.

A note on this clonotype: One end of the junction does not line up with germline, which may come from a read error. The genes are TRBV7-4 and TRBJ1-2; 7 positions agree with TRBD1. The CDR3 length is 15 residues. Germline V gene lookup returns CDR1 SGHVT and CDR2 SQSDAQ. The CDR3: CASSSSGTVNSGYTF. The CDR3, as DNA: TGTGCCAGCAGCTCATCCGGGACAGTGAACTCTGGCTACACCTTC.

V gene TRBV12-5 combines with J gene TRBJ1-1; D is perhaps TRBD1 (6 bases). There are 14 residues in the CDR3. Germline CDR1 reads LGHNT; CDR2 reads FRNRAP. Trimming left V 10 bases short and J 1 base short, with 16 bases between. CDR3 sequence reads: CAIGGDNPNTEAFF. Written as DNA, the CDR3 is TGTGCTATAGGGGGAGACAACCCGAACACTGAAGCTTTCTTT.

J is TRBJ2-6 and V is TRBV20-1; no reliable D call. Germline values: CDR1 DFQATT, CDR2 SNEGSKA (reference sequence). This CDR3 is 13 amino acids long. V shed 1 base and J shed 4 bases, with 5 bases lying between them. The CDR3 protein is CSARGLGANVLTF. The DNA for the CDR3 is TGCAGTGCTAGAGGCCTCGGGGCCAACGTCCTGACTTTC.

This clonotype showed up just a few times. The chain recombines TRBV5-1 with TRBJ2-7; D is undetermined. CDR3 size: 14 residues. Germline CDR1 SGHRS, CDR2 YFSETQ. V was shortened by 4 bases and J by 3 bases, with 14 bases between the two germline ends. For the CDR3, the DNA is TGCGCCAGCAGCCCGTTGGAGACACACTACGAGCAGTACTTC. Translation: CASSPLETHYEQYF.